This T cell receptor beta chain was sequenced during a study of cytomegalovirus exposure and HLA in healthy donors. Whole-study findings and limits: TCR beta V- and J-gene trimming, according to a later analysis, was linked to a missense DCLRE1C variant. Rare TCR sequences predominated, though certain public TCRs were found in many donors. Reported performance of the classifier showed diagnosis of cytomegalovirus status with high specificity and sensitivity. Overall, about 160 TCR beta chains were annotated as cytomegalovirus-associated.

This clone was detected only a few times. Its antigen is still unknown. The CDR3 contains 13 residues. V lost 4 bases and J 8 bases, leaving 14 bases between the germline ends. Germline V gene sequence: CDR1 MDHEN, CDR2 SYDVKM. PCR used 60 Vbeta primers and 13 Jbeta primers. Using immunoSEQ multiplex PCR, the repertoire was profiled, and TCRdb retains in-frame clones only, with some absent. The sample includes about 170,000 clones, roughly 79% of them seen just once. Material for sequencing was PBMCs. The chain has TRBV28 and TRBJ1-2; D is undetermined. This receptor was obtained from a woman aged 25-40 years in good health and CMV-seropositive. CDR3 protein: CASSSPLPGGYTF. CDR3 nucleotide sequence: TGTGCCAGCAGTTCCCCCCTCCCCGGGGGCTACACCTTC.